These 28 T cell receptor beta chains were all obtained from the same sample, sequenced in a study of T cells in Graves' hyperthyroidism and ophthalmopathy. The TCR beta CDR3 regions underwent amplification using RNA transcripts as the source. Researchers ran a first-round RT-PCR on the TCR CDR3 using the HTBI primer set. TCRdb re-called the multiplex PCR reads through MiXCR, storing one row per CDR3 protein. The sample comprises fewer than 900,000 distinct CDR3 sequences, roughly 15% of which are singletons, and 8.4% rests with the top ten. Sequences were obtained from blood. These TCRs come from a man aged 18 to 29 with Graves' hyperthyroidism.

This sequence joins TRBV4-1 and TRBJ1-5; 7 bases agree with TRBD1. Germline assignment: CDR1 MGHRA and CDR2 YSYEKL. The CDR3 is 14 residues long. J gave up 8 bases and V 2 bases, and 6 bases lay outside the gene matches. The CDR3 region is CASSQLTGAEPQHF. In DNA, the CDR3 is TGCGCCAGCAGCCAATTAACAGGGGCCGAGCCCCAGCATTTT.

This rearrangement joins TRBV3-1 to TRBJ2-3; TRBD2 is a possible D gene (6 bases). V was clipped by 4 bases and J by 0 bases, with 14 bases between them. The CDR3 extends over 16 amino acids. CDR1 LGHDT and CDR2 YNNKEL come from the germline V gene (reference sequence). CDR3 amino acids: CASSLRRGTSTDTQYF. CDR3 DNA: TGTGCCAGCAGCCTTAGGAGGGGAACCAGCACAGATACGCAGTATTTT.

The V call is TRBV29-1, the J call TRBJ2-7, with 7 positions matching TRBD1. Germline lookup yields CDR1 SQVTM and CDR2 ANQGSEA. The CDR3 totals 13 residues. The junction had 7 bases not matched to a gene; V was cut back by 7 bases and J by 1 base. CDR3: CSASGQYSYEQYF. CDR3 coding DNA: TGCAGCGCCTCGGGACAGTATTCCTACGAGCAGTACTTC.

For the CDR3, the DNA is TGCAGTGCTCCACGACCCCCGGGCTCCTACAATGAGCAGTTCTTC. Amino acids: CSAPRPPGSYNEQFF. The chain recombines TRBV20-1 with TRBJ2-1; D not certain. The germline CDR1 and CDR2 sequences are DFQATT and SNEGSKA (reference sequence). This CDR3 region has 15 residues. Trimming took off 5 bases at V and 0 bases at J, with 14 bases between the two ends.

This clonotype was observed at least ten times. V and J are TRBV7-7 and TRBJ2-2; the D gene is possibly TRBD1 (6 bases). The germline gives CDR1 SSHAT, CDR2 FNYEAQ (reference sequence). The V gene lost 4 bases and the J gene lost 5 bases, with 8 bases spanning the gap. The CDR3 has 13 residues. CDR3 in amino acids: CASSSQGTGELFF. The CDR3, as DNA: TGTGCCAGCAGCTCCCAGGGGACCGGGGAGCTGTTTTTT.

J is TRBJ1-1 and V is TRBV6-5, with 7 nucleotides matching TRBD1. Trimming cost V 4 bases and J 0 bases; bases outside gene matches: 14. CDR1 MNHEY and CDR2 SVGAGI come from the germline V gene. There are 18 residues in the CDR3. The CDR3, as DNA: TGTGCCAGCAGTTTTACCCTTGGGACAGATACAATGAACACTGAAGCTTTCTTT. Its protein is CASSFTLGTDTMNTEAFF.

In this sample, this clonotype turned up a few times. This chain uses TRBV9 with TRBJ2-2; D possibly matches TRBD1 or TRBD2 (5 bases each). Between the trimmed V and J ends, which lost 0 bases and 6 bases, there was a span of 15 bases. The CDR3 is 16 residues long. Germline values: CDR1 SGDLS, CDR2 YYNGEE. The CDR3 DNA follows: TGTGCCAGCAGCGTAGGTCTTGGGGGAGAAGCCGGGGAGCTGTTTTTT. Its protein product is CASSVGLGGEAGELFF. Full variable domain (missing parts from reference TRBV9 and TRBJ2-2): DSGVTQTPKHLITATGQRVTLRCSPRSGDLSVYWYQQSLDQGLQFLIQYYNGEERAKGNILERFSAQQFPDLHSELNLSSLELGDSALYFCASSVGLGGEAGELFFGEGSRLTVL.

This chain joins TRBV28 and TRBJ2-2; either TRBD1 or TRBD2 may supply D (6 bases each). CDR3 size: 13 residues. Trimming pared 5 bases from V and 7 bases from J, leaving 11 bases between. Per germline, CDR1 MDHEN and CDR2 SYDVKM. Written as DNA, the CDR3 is TGTGCCAGCAGTCCCGGGGGCGACGGGGAGCTGTTTTTT. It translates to CASSPGGDGELFF.

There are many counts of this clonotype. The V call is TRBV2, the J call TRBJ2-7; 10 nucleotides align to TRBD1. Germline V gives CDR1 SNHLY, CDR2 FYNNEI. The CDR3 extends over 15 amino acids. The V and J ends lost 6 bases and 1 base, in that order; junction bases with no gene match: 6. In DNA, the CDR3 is TGTGCCAGCAGCCCGGGACAGGGGTGGTCCTACGAGCAGTACTTC. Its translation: CASSPGQGWSYEQYF.

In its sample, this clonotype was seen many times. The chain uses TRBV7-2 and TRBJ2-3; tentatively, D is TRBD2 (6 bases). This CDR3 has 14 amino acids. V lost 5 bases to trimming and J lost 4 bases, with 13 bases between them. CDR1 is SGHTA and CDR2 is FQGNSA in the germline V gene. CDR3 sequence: CASSPSWEADTQYF. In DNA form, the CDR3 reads TGTGCCAGCAGCCCATCCTGGGAGGCAGATACGCAGTATTTT.

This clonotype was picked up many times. CDR3 DNA sequence: TGTGCCAGCAGTGAAGGGACATCCAACACCTACGAGCAGTACTTC. Translating gives CASSEGTSNTYEQYF. This chain uses TRBV6-1 with TRBJ2-7, with D possibly being TRBD1 (5 bases). This CDR3 has 15 amino acids. The ends were cut back, 1 base at V and 2 bases at J, with 12 bases in the middle. From germline, CDR1 is MNHNS and CDR2 SASEGT.

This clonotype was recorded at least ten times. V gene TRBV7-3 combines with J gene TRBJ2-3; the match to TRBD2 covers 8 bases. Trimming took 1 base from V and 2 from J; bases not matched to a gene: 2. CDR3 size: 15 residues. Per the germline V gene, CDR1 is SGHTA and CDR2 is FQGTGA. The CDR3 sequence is CASSLNGRVTDTQYF. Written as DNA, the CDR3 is TGTGCCAGCAGCTTAAACGGGAGGGTCACAGATACGCAGTATTTT.

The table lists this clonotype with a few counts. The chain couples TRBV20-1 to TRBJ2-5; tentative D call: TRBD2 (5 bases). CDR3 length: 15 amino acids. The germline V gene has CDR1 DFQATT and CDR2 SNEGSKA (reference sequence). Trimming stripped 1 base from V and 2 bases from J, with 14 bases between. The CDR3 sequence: CSARGLAGLQETQYF. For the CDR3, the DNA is TGCAGTGCTAGAGGTCTCGCGGGCTTACAAGAGACCCAGTACTTC.

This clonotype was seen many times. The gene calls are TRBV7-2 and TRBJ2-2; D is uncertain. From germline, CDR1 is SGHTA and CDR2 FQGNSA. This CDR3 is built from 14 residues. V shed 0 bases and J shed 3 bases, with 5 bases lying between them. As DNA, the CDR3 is TGTGCCAGCAGCTTAGCTCAGCACACCGGGGAGCTGTTTTTT. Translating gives CASSLAQHTGELFF.

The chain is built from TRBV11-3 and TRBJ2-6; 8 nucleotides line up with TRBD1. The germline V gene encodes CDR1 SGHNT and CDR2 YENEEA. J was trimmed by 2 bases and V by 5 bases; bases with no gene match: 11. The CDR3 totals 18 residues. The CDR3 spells CASSRPSGGLPGANVLTF. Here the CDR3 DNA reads TGTGCCAGCAGCCGCCCCTCAGGGGGCCTTCCTGGGGCCAACGTCCTGACTTTC. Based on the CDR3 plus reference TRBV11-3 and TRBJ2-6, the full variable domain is EAGVVQSPRYKIIEKKQPVAFWCNPISGHNTLYWYLQNLGQGPELLIRYENEEAVDDSQLPKDRFSAERLKGVDSTLKIQPAELGDSAVYLCASSRPSGGLPGANVLTFGAGSRLTVL.

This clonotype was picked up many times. CDR3 in DNA: TGCAGTGCTAGAGGCTTCGATACCTACGAGCAGTACTTC. Encoded protein: CSARGFDTYEQYF. The V and J genes are TRBV20-1 and TRBJ2-7; D is uncertain. From germline, CDR1 is DFQATT and CDR2 SNEGSKA (reference sequence). V shed 1 base and J shed 2 bases, with 9 bases lying between them. This CDR3 region has 13 residues.

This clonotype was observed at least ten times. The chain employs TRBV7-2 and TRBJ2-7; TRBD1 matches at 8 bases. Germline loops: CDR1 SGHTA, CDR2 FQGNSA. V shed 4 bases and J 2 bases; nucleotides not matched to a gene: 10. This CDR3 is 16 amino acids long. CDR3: CASSSGPGTGTYEQYF. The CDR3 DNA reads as TGTGCCAGCAGCTCTGGCCCCGGGACAGGAACCTACGAGCAGTACTTC. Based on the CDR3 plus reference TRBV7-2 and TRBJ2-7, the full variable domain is GAGVSQSPSNKVTEKGKDVELRCDPISGHTALYWYRQSLGQGLEFLIYFQGNSAPDKSGLPSDRFSAERTGGSVSTLTIQRTQQEDSAVYLCASSSGPGTGTYEQYFGPGTRLTVT.

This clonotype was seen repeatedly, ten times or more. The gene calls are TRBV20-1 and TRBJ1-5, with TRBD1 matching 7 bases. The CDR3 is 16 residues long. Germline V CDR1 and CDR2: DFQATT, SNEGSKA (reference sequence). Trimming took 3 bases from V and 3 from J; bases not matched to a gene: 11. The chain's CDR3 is CSASGSGGRTNQPQHF. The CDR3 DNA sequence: TGCAGTGCTAGTGGGTCAGGGGGGAGGACCAATCAGCCCCAGCATTTT.

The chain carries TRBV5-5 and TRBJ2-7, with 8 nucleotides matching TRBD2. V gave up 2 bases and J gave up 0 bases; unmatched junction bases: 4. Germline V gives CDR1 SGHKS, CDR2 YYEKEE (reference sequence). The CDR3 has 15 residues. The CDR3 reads CASSLLAASSYEQYF. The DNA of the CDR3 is TGTGCCAGCAGCTTACTAGCGGCCTCCTCCTACGAGCAGTACTTC.

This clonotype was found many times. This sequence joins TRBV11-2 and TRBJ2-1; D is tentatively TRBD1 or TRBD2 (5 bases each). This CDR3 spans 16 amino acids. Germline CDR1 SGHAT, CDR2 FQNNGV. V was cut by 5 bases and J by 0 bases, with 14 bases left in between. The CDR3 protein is CASSPGRSLSYNEQFF. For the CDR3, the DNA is TGTGCCAGCAGCCCGGGACGGTCACTCTCCTACAATGAGCAGTTCTTC. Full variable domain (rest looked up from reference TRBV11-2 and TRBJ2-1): EAGVAQSPRYKIIEKRQSVAFWCNPISGHATLYWYQQILGQGPKLLIQFQNNGVVDDSQLPKDRFSAERLKGVDSTLKIQPAKLEDSAVYLCASSPGRSLSYNEQFFGPGTRLTVL.

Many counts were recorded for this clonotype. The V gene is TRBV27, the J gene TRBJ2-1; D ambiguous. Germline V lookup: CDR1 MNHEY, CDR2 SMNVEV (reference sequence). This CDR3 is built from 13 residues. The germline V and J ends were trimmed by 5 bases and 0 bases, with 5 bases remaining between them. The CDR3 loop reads CASSLPSYNEQFF. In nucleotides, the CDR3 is TGTGCCAGCAGTCTCCCCTCCTACAATGAGCAGTTCTTC.

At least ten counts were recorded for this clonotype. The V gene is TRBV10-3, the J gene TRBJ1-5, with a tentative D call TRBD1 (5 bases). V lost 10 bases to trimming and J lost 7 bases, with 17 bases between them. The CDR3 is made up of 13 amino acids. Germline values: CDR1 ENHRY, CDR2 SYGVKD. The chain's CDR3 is CATSGDGIQPQHF. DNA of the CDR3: TGTGCCACGAGTGGGGACGGTATACAGCCCCAGCATTTT.

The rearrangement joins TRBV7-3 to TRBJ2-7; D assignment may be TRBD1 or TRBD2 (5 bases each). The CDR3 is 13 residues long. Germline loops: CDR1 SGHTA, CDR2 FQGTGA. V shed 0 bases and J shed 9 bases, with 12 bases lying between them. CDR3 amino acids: CASSLTGAWVQYF. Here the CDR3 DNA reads TGTGCCAGCAGCTTAACCGGGGCTTGGGTGCAGTACTTC. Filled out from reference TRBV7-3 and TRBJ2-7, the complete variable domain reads GAGVSQTPSNKVTEKGKYVELRCDPISGHTALYWYRQSLGQGPEFLIYFQGTGAADDSGLPNDRFFAVRPEGSVSTLKIQRTERGDSAVYLCASSLTGAWVQYFGPGTRLTVT.

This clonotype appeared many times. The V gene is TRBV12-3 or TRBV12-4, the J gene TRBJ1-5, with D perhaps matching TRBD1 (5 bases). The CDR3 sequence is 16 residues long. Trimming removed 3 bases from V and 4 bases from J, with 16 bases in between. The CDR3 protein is CASSLRAGRRNQPQHF. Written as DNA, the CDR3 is TGTGCCAGCAGTTTGAGGGCAGGGAGGCGGAATCAGCCCCAGCATTTT.

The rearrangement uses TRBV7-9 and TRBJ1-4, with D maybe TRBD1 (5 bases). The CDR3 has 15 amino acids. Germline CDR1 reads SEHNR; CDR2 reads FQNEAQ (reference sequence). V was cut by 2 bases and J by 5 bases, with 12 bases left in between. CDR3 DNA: TGTGCCAGCAGCTTACATCAGGGTGCGAATGAAAAACTGTTTTTT. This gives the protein CASSLHQGANEKLFF.

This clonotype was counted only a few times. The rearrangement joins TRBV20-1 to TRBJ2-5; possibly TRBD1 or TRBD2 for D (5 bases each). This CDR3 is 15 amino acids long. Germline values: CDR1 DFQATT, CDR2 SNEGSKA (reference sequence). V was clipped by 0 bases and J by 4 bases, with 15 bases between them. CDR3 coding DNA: TGCAGTGCTAGAGATCTGAGGGGAGTGGGAGAGACCCAGTACTTC. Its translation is CSARDLRGVGETQYF.

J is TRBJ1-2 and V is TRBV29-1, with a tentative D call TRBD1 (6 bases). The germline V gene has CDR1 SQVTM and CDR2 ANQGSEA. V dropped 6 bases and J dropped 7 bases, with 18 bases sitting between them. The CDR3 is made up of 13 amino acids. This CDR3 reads CSVLGGLGGGYTF. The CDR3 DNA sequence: TGCAGCGTACTTGGGGGCCTCGGCGGTGGCTACACCTTC.

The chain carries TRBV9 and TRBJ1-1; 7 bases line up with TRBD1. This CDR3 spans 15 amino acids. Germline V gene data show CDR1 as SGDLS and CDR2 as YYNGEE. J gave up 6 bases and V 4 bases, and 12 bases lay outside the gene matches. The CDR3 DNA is TGTGCCAGCAGCCTAGGACAGGCACCTATTGCTGAAGCTTTCTTT. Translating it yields CASSLGQAPIAEAFF.